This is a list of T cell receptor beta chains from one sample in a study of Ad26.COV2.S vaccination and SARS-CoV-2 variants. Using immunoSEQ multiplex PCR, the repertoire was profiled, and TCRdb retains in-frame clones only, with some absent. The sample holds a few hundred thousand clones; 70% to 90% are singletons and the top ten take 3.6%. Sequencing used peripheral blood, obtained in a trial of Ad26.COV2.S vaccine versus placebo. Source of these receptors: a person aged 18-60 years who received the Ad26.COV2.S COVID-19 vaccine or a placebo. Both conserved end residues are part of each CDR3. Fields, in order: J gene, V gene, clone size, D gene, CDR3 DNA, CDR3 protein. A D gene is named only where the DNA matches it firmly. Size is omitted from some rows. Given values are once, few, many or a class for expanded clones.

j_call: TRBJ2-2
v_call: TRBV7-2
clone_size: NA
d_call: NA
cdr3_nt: TGTGCCAGCAGCTTAGACCCCAACGCCCAACGCGGCGGGGAGCTGTTTTTT
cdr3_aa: CASSLDPNAQRGGELFF

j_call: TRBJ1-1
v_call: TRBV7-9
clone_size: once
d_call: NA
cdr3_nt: TGTGCCAGCAGCTTAGTAGGACTGAACACTGAAGCTTTCTTT
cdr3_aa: CASSLVGLNTEAFF

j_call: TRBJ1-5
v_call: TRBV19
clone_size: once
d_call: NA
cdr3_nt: TGTGCCAGTATGGCAGCAGCCCAGCCCCAGCATTTT
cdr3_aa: CASMAAAQPQHF

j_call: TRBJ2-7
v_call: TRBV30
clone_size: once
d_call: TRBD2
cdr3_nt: TGTGCCTGGAGTCCCGGGGGGGACGAGCAGTACTTC
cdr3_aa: CAWSPGGDEQYF

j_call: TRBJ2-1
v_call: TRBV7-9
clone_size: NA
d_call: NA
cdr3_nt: TGTGCCAGCAGCTTTTCCGGCGGCTCCTACAATGAGCAGTTCTTC
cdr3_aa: CASSFSGGSYNEQFF

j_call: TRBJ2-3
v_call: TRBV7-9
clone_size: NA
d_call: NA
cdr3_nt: TGTGCCAGCAGCCCCATTGGGGGTCTAGGGCGCACAGATACGCAGTATTTT
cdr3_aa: CASSPIGGLGRTDTQYF

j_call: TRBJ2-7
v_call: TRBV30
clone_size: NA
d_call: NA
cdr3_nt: TGTGCCTGGAGTGTACTAGAAGGACTCGAGCAGTACTTC
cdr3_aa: CAWSVLEGLEQYF

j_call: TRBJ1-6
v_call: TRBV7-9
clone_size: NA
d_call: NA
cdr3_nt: TGTGCCAGCGACCGGGGGGGGATCTCCTATAATTCACCCCTCCACTTT
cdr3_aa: CASDRGGISYNSPLHF

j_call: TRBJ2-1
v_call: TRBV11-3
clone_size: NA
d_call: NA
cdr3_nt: TGTGCCAGCAGCTCTAGGCAGGGGCACAATGAGCAGTTCTTC
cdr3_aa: CASSSRQGHNEQFF

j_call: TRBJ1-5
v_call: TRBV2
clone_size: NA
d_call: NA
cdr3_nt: TGTGCCAGCAGAGCGGACTGGATGGACAATCAGCCCCAGCATTTT
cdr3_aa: CASRADWMDNQPQHF

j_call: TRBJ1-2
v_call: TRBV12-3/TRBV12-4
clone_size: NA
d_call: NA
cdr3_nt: TGTGCCAGCAGCCTCGGGACTGCCGGCTACACCTTC
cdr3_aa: CASSLGTAGYTF

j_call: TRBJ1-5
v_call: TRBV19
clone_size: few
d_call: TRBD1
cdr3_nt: TGTGCCAGTAGTATAGGGGGCAGGGGGCTAGGTGGCAATCAGCCCCAGCATTTT
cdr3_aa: CASSIGGRGLGGNQPQHF

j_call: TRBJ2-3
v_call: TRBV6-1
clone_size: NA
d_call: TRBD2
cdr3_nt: TGTGCCAGCAGTGAATTGCCTAGCGGGGGGGCTACAGATACGCAGTATTTT
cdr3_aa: CASSELPSGGATDTQYF

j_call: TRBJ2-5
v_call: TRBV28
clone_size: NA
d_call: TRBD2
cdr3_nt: TGTGCCAGCATGAAGGTACTAGCGGCCCAAGAGACCCAGTACTTC
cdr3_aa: CASMKVLAAQETQYF

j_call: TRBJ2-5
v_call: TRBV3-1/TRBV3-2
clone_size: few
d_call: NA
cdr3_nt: TGTGCCAGCAGCCAAGATCCTCCGCGCGGAGAGACCCAGTACTTC
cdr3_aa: CASSQDPPRGETQYF

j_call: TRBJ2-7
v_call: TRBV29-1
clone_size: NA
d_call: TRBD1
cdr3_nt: TGCAGCGTTGGACAGGGCCCATCCTACGAGCAGTACTTC
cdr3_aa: CSVGQGPSYEQYF

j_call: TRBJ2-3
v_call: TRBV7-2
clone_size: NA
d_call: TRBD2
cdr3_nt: TGTGCCAGCAGCTTAGCTGCGGGGGTCCCAGATACGCAGTATTTT
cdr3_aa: CASSLAAGVPDTQYF

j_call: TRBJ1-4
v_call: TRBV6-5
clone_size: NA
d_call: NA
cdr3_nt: TGTGCCAGCAGAAGTTGGTCGACTAATGAAAAACTGTTTTTT
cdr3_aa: CASRSWSTNEKLFF

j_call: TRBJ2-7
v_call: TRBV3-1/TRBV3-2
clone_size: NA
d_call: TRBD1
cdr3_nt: TGTGCCAGCAGCCAAGGACAGGGGAATCGACACGAGCAGTACTTC
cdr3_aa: CASSQGQGNRHEQYF

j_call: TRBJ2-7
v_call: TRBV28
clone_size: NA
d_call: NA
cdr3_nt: TGTGCCAGCAGTCCGGGTTGGGTTGAGCAGTACTTC
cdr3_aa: CASSPGWVEQYF

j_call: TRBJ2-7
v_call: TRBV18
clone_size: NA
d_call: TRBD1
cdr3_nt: TGTGCCAGCACGTCCAGGACAGGGTCTAAAGGCTACGAGCAGTACTTC
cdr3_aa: CASTSRTGSKGYEQYF

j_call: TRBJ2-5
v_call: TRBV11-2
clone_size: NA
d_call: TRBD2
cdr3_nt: TGTGCCAGCAGCACCGGGACTAGCGGGCCACGGGAGACCCAGTACTTC
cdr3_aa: CASSTGTSGPRETQYF

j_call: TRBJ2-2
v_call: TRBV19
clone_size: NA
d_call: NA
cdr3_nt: TGTGCCAGTAGTGGGTGGGGCGGGGAGCTGTTTTTT
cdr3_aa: CASSGWGGELFF

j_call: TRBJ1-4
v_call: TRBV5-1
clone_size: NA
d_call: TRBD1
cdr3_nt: TGCGCCAGCAGCCCCGACAGGGGAGGCAATGAAAAACTGTTTTTT
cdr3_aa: CASSPDRGGNEKLFF

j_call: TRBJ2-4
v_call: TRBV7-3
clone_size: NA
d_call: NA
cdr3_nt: TGTGCCGGCAGCTTTGGGCGGGGAAAGGACATTCAGTACTTC
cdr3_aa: CAGSFGRGKDIQYF

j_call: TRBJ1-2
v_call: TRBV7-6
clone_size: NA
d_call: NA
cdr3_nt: TGTGCCAGCAGCCCTACGGGGGGCGATTTGACTGGGGGCTACACCTTC
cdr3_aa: CASSPTGGDLTGGYTF

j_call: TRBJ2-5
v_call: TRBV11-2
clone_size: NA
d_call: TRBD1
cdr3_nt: TGTGCCAGCAGCCAGTGGGGACAGGGGGCGGAGGAGACCCAGTACTTC
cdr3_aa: CASSQWGQGAEETQYF

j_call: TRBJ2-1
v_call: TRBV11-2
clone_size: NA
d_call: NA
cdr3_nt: TGTGCCAGCAGCACGATTTCGGGCTACAATGAGCAGTTCTTC
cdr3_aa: CASSTISGYNEQFF

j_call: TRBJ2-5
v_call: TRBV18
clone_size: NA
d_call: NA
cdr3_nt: TGTGCCAGCTCACCAGCCGGGGTTCAGGAGACCCAGTACTTC
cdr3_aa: CASSPAGVQETQYF

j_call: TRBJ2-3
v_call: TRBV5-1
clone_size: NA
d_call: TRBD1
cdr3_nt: TGCGCCAGCAGCTTGGGCCCACAGGGGGATACGCAGTATTTT
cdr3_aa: CASSLGPQGDTQYF

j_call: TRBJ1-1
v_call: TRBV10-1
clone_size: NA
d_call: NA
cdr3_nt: TGCGCCAGCAGTGAGACATTGAACACTGAAGCTTTCTTT
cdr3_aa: CASSETLNTEAFF

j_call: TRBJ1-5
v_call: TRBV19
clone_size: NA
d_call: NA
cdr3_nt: TGTGCCAGTAGTATATCCGACCATCAGCCCCAGCATTTT
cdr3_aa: CASSISDHQPQHF

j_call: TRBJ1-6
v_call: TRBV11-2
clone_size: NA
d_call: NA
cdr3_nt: TGTGCCAGCAGCTTAGATGGCTGGGGTGGTGGTAATTCACCCCTCCACTTT
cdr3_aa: CASSLDGWGGGNSPLHF

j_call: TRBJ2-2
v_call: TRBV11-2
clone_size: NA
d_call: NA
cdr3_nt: TGTGCCAGCAGCTCCAGGGCAGCCACCGGGGAGCTGTTTTTT
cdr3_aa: CASSSRAATGELFF

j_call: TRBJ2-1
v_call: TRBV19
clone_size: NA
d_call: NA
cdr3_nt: TGTGCCAGTGTCAACAGCCACAACCTCTACAATGAGCAGTTCTTC
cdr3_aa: CASVNSHNLYNEQFF

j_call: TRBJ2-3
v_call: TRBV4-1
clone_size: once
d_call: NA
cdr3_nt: TGCGCCAGCAGCCAAACTCAGGTCACAGATACGCAGTATTTT
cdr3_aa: CASSQTQVTDTQYF